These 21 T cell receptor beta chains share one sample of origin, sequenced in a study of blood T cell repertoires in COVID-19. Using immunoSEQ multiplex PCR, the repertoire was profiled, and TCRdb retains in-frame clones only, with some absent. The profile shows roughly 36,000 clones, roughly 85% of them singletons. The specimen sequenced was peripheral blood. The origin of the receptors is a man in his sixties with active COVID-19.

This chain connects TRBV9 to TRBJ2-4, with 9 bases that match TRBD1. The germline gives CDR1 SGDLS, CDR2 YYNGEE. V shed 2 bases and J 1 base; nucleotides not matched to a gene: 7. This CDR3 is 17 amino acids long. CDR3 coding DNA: TGTGCCAGCAGCGTTACCGGAGGACAGGGGGCCAAAAACATTCAGTACTTC. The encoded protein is CASSVTGGQGAKNIQYF.

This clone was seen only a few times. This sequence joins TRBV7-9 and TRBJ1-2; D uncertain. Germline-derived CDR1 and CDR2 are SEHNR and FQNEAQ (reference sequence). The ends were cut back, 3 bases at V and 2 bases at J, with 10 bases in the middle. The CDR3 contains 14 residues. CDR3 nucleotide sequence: TGTGCCAGCAGCTTCCCTAGGGAGAACTATGGCTACACCTTC. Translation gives CASSFPRENYGYTF.

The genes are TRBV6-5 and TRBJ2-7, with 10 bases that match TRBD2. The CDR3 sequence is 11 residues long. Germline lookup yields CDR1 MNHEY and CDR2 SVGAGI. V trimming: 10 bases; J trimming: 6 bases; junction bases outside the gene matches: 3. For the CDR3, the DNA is TGTGCCACCCAGCGGGAGGGCGAGCAGTACGTC. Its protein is CATQREGEQYV.

The CDR3 DNA reads as TGTGCCAGCAGCTTCGGACAGAGTATGCCTGAAGCTTTCTTT. This translates into CASSFGQSMPEAFF. The gene calls are TRBV7-9 and TRBJ1-1; maybe TRBD1 (6 bases). The ends were cut back, 3 bases at V and 6 bases at J, with 14 bases in the middle. Germline lookup yields CDR1 SEHNR and CDR2 FQNEAQ (reference sequence). The CDR3 is 14 residues long.

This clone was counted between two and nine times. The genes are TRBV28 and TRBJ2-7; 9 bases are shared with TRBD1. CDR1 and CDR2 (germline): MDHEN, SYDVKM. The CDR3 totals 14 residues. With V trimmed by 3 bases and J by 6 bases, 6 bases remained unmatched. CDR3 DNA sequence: TGTGCCAGCAGTTTCGTCGGGACAGGGATCGAGCAGTACTTC. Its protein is CASSFVGTGIEQYF.

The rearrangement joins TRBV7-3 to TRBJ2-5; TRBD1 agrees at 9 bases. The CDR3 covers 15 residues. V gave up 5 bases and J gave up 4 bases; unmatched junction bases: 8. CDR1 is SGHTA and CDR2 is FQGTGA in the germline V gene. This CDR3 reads CASSAIQGAGETQYF. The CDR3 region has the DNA TGTGCCAGCAGCGCAATACAGGGGGCCGGAGAGACCCAGTACTTC.

CDR3 residues: CASRTSGSGADTQYF. CDR3 nucleotides: TGTGCCAGCAGGACTAGCGGGAGTGGAGCAGATACGCAGTATTTT. The chain joins TRBV28 to TRBJ2-3; 12 bases line up with TRBD2. This CDR3 spans 15 amino acids. Germline-derived CDR1 and CDR2 are MDHEN and SYDVKM. V was clipped by 6 bases and J by 4 bases; unmatched bases: 5.

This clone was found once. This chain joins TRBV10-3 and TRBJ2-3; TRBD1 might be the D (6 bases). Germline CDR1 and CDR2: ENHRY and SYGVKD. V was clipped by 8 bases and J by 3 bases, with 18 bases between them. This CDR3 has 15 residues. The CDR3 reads CAIRTGQGKTDTQYF. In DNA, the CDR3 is TGTGCCATCCGCACGGGGCAGGGGAAGACAGATACGCAGTATTTT.

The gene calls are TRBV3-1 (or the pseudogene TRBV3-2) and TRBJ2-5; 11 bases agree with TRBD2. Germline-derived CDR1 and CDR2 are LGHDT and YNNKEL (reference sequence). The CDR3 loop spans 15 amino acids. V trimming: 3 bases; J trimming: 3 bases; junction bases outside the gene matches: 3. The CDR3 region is CASSHGTSGKETQYF. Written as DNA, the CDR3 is TGTGCCAGCAGCCACGGGACTAGCGGAAAAGAGACCCAGTACTTC.

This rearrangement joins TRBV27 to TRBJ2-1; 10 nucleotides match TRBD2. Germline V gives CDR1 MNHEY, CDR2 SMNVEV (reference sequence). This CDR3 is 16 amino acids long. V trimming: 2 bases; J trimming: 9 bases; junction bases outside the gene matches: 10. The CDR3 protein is CASSLTGIAGGFEQFF. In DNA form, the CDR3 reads TGTGCCAGCAGTTTAACTGGAATAGCGGGAGGCTTTGAGCAGTTCTTC.

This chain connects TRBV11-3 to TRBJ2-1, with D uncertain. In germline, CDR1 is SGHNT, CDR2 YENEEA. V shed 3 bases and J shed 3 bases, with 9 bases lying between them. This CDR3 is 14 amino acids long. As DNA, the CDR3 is TGTGCCAGCAGCTTTAATGGAGACTACAATGAGCAGTTCTTC. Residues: CASSFNGDYNEQFF.

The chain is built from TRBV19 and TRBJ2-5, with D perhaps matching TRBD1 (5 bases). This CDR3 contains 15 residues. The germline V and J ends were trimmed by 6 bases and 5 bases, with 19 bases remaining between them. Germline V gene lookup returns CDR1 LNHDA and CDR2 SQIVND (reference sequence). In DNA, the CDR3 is TGTGCCAGTAGACGGCAAGCCTTTGGGGCCGAGACCCAGTACTTC. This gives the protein CASRRQAFGAETQYF.

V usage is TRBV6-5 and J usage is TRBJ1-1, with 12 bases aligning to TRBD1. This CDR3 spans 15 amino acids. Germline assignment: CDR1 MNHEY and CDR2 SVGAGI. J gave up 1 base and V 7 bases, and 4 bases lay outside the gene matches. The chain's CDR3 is CASILGQGANTEAFF. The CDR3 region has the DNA TGTGCCAGCATTCTGGGACAGGGGGCGAACACTGAAGCTTTCTTT.

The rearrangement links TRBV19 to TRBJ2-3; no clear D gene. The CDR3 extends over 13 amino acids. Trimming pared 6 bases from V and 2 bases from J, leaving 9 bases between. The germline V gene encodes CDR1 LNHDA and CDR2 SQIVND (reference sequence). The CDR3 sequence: CASSRFNTDTQYF. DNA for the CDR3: TGTGCCAGTAGCCGGTTCAACACAGATACGCAGTATTTT. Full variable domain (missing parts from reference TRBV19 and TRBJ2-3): DGGITQSPKYLFRKEGQNVTLSCEQNLNHDAMYWYRQDPGQGLRLIYYSQIVNDFQKGDIAEGYSVSREKKESFPLTVTSAQKNPTAFYLCASSRFNTDTQYFGPGTRLTVL.

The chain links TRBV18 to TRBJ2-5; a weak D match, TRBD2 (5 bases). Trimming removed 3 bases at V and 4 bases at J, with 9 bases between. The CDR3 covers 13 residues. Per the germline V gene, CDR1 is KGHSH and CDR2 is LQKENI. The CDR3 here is CASSPSEGETQYF. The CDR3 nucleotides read TGTGCCAGCTCACCCTCAGAGGGAGAGACCCAGTACTTC.

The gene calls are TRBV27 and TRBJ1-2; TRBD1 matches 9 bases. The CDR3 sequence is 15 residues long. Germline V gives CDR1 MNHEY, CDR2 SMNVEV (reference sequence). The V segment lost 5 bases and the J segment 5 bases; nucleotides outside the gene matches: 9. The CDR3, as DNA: TGTGCCAGCAGTCCAACTGGGACAGGGAGATATGGCTACACCTTC. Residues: CASSPTGTGRYGYTF.

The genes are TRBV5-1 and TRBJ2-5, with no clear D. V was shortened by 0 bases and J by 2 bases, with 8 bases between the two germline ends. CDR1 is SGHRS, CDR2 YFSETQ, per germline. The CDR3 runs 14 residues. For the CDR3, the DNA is TGCGCCAGCAGCTTGGGTACAGCACAAGAGACCCAGTACTTC. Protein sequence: CASSLGTAQETQYF.

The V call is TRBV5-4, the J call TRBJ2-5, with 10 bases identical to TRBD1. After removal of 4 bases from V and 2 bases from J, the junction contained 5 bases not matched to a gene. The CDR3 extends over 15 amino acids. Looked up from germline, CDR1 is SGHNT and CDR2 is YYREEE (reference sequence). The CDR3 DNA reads TGTGCCAGCAGCCCGGACAGGGGGAGTCAAGAGACCCAGTACTTC. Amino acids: CASSPDRGSQETQYF.

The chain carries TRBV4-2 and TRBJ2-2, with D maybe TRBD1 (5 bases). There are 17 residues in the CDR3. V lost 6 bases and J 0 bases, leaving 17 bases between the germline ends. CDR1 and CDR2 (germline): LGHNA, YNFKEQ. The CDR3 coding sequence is TGTGCCAGCAGAGCCAAGGAAGGGGTATCGAACACCGGGGAGCTGTTTTTT. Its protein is CASRAKEGVSNTGELFF.

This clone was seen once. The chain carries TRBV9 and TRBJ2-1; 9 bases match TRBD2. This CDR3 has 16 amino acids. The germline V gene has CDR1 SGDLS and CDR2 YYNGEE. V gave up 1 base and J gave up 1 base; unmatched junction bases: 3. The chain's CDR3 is CASSVRGRASYNEQFF. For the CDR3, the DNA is TGTGCCAGCAGCGTACGCGGGAGGGCGTCCTACAATGAGCAGTTCTTC. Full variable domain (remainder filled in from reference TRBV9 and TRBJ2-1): DSGVTQTPKHLITATGQRVTLRCSPRSGDLSVYWYQQSLDQGLQFLIQYYNGEERAKGNILERFSAQQFPDLHSELNLSSLELGDSALYFCASSVRGRASYNEQFFGPGTRLTVL.

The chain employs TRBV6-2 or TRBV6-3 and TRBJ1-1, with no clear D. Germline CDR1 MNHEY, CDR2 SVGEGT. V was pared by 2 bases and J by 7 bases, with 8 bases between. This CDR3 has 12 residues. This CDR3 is CASSYVYSEAFF. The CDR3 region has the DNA TGTGCCAGCAGTTACGTTTACAGTGAAGCTTTCTTT.